This T cell receptor beta chain is drawn from a study of graft-versus-host responses after intestinal transplantation. About the study: Recipients across the board were started on anti-thymocyte globulin induction, then kept on tacrolimus and steroids for approximately three years. Study findings and constraints: GvH clones appeared in recipient marrow, some first in ileum or blood. Graft-versus-host to host-versus-graft clonal ratios in allografts were high in patients with graft-donor T cell macrochimerism.

The trim removed 8 bases at V and 8 bases at J, leaving 14 bases unmatched. The germline V gene encodes CDR1 MDHEN and CDR2 SYDVKM. The CDR3 runs to 14 residues. The protocol was immunoSEQ multiplex PCR, while the TCRdb copy is restricted to in-frame clones and leaves out a portion. The sample yields 40,000 to 55,000 clones, approximately 95% seen once. To note about this clone: Its specificity is not known.

The receptor comes from a human donor who was the organ donor for an intestinal transplant. The sequences come from unstimulated CD8+ T cells sorted from spleen or lymph node cells, collected before transplant. This sequence joins TRBV28 and TRBJ1-2, with 7 bases identical to TRBD1. CDR3 in DNA: TGTGCCAGCTGTGAACCGCTACAGGGGAACGGCTACACCTTC. Protein product: CASCEPLQGNGYTF.